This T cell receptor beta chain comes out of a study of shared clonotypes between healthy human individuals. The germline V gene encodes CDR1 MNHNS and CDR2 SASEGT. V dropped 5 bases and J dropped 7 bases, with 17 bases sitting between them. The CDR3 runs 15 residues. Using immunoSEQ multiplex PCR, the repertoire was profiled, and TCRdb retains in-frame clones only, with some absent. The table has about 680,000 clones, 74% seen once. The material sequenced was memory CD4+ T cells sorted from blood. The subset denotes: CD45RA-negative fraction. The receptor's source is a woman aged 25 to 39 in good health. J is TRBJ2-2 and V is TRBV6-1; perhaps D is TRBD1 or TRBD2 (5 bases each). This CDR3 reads CASSRPRELGGELFF. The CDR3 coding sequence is TGTGCCAGCAGTCGACCCAGGGAGCTGGGCGGGGAGCTGTTTTTT.